A single sample is the source of the 5 T cell receptor beta chains below, sequenced in a study of OX40 agonist ivuxolimab in advanced cancers. The protocol was immunoSEQ multiplex PCR, while the TCRdb copy is restricted to in-frame clones and leaves out a portion. This table holds tens of thousands of clones, approximately 91% found once. Sample: CD4+ or CD8+ T cells sorted from blood, taken in a trial of the OX40 agonist ivuxolimab. The receptor source for this set is an adult with an advanced solid tumor such as melanoma, head and neck, liver or kidney cancer.

This rearrangement joins TRBV6-5 to TRBJ1-1; 10 positions match TRBD1. This CDR3 is built from 14 residues. J was trimmed by 6 bases and V by 2 bases; bases with no gene match: 3. Germline assignment: CDR1 MNHEY and CDR2 SVGAGI. DNA for the CDR3: TGTGCCAGCAGTTACCCCGGACAGGGGGCTGAAGCTTTCTTT. Translating gives CASSYPGQGAEAFF.

This clone was counted once. V gene TRBV5-4 combines with J gene TRBJ2-2, with D tentatively TRBD1 or TRBD2 (6 bases each). The germline CDR1 and CDR2 sequences are SGHNT and YYREEE (reference sequence). This CDR3 has 16 residues. Trimming took off 2 bases at V and 7 bases at J, with 18 bases between the two ends. CDR3 residues: CASSFPKGGGDGELFF. CDR3 sequence (DNA): TGTGCCAGCAGCTTCCCGAAGGGGGGCGGCGACGGGGAGCTGTTTTTT.

The gene calls are TRBV19 and TRBJ2-3; D gene uncertain. CDR3 size: 12 residues. Trimming took 3 bases from V and 9 from J, leaving 10 bases between them. Germline-derived CDR1 and CDR2 are LNHDA and SQIVND (reference sequence). This CDR3 is CASSIDSSTQYF. The CDR3 DNA follows: TGTGCCAGTAGTATCGACTCCTCGACGCAGTATTTT. Filled out from reference TRBV19 and TRBJ2-3, the complete variable domain reads DGGITQSPKYLFRKEGQNVTLSCEQNLNHDAMYWYRQDPGQGLRLIYYSQIVNDFQKGDIAEGYSVSREKKESFPLTVTSAQKNPTAFYLCASSIDSSTQYFGPGTRLTVL.

The rearrangement links TRBV27 to TRBJ2-3; D might be TRBD2 (6 bases). The CDR3 extends over 15 amino acids. Germline V gene sequence: CDR1 MNHEY, CDR2 SMNVEV (reference sequence). The V gene lost 2 bases and the J gene lost 0 bases, with 9 bases spanning the gap. CDR3 residues: CASSLREKSTDTQYF. The CDR3, as DNA: TGTGCCAGCAGTTTACGGGAGAAAAGCACAGATACGCAGTATTTT.

V gene TRBV30 combines with J gene TRBJ1-5; D not resolved. This CDR3 comprises 14 residues. Germline CDR1 GTSNPN, CDR2 SVGIG (reference sequence). Trimming removed 3 bases at V and 1 base at J, with 10 bases between. This CDR3 is CAWSAGRSNQPQHF. In DNA form, the CDR3 reads TGTGCCTGGAGCGCCGGGAGGAGCAATCAGCCCCAGCATTTT. Using reference TRBV30 and TRBJ1-5 for the parts outside the CDR3, the full variable domain is SQTIHQWPATLVQPVGSPLSLECTVEGTSNPNLYWYRQAAGRGLQLLFYSVGIGQISSEVPQNLSASRPQDRQFILSSKKLLLSDSGFYLCAWSAGRSNQPQHFGDGTRLSIL.